Shown below are 3 T cell receptor beta chains from a single sample sequenced in a study of blood T cell repertoires in COVID-19. Clones were read by immunoSEQ multiplex PCR, and TCRdb kept only the in-frame ones, dropping some. The sample includes 150,000 or so clones, about 85% seen only once; the top ten take less than 5%. The material sequenced was PBMCs or T cells enriched from blood (not recorded which). Receptors were obtained from a woman aged 40 to 50 who had been exposed to COVID-19.

The chain is built from TRBV19 and TRBJ1-5; D is unclear. Trimming pared 5 bases from V and 0 bases from J, leaving 11 bases between. CDR3 length equals 15 residues. Germline V gene lookup returns CDR1 LNHDA and CDR2 SQIVND (reference sequence). This CDR3 is CASSPGTYSNQPQHF. CDR3 coding DNA: TGTGCCAGTAGTCCGGGAACCTATAGCAATCAGCCCCAGCATTTT.

The chain combines TRBV9 with TRBJ1-1; the match to TRBD1 covers 8 bases. The V and J ends lost 4 bases and 7 bases, in that order; junction bases with no gene match: 15. CDR3 length: 16 amino acids. From germline, CDR1 is SGDLS and CDR2 YYNGEE. The CDR3 is CASSSIIRTGNNEAFF. In DNA form, the CDR3 reads TGTGCCAGCAGCTCCATCATCCGGACAGGGAATAATGAAGCTTTCTTT. The whole variable domain, remainder taken from reference TRBV9 and TRBJ1-1, is DSGVTQTPKHLITATGQRVTLRCSPRSGDLSVYWYQQSLDQGLQFLIQYYNGEERAKGNILERFSAQQFPDLHSELNLSSLELGDSALYFCASSSIIRTGNNEAFFGQGTRLTVV.

This rearrangement joins TRBV5-1 to TRBJ2-2, with TRBD1 matching over 8 bases. V lost 2 bases, J lost 4 bases, and 1 base stayed unmatched. Germline assignment: CDR1 SGHRS and CDR2 YFSETQ. The CDR3 is 14 amino acids. CDR3 region: CASSFQGATGELFF. The CDR3, as DNA: TGCGCCAGCAGCTTTCAGGGGGCCACCGGGGAGCTGTTTTTT. The full variable domain, completed using reference TRBV5-1 and TRBJ2-2, is KAGVTQTPRYLIKTRGQQVTLSCSPISGHRSVSWYQQTPGQGLQFLFEYFSETQRNKGNFPGRFSGRQFSNSRSEMNVSTLELGDSALYLCASSFQGATGELFFGEGSRLTVL.